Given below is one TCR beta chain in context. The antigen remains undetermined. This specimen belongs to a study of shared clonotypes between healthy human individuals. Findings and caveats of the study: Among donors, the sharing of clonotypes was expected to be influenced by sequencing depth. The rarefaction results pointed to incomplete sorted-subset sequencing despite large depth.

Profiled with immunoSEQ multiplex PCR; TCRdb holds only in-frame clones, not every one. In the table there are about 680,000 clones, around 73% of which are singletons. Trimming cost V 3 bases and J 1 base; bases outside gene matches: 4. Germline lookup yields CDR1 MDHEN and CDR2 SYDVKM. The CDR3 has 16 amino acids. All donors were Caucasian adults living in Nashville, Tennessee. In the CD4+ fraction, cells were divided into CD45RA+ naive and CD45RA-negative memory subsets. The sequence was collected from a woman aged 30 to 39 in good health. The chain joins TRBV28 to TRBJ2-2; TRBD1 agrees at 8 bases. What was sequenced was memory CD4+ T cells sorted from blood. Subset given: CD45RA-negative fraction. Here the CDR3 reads CASSFPGQVNTGELFF. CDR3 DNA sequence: TGTGCCAGCAGTTTCCCGGGACAGGTGAACACCGGGGAGCTGTTTTTT.